The clone carrying this T cell receptor (beta chain) was observed at least ten times. This sample stems from a study of T cells in Graves' hyperthyroidism and ophthalmopathy. CDR1 SGHTA and CDR2 FQGNSA come from the germline V gene. V shed 3 bases, J shed 2 bases, and the junction held 6 bases outside the gene matches. This CDR3 has 16 residues. Researchers amplified the TCR beta CDR3 regions from RNA transcripts. TCR CDR3 underwent first-round RT-PCR with the HTBI primer set. TCRdb independently ran MiXCR on the multiplex PCR reads; one entry per CDR3 protein. The sample has some 600,000 distinct CDR3 sequences, about 14% seen once.

The receptor was derived from a woman in her 30s with Graves' hyperthyroidism that later progressed to Graves' ophthalmopathy. The rearrangement uses TRBV7-2 and TRBJ2-5; 10 bases match TRBD2. Input material: blood. CDR3: CASSLTETSGQETQYF. Here the CDR3 DNA reads TGTGCCAGCAGCTTGACCGAGACTAGCGGGCAAGAGACCCAGTACTTC.